The T cell receptor (beta chain) described here comes from a study of blood T cell repertoires in COVID-19 (dated by TCRdb to about 2020). Regarding the study in general: Samples from collaborators originated in the United States, Italy and Spain and spanned both the acute and convalescent phases of COVID-19. The samples were drawn from the first 160 participants of the ongoing ImmuneRACE study and from 1,200 or so subjects provided by 6 global collaborators. The repertoires were made available in a free public database intended to serve as a resource for research on the immune response to SARS-CoV-2. The dataset comprised deeply sampled blood TCRbeta repertoires from subjects exposed to, actively infected with, or recovered from COVID-19. The prospective study material was composed of cDNA or gDNA derived from T cells, B-cell-depleted T cells, or PBMCs. Where HLA class I and class II types were available, the types were taken from metadata supplied by the sample provider, not from assay-based typing. The sample metadata nearly always contained a de-identified subject ID, COVID-19 status, age in years and sex.

The immunoSEQ Assay, a bias-controlled multiplex PCR, was used to amplify TCRbeta CDR3 regions from genomic DNA. In the authors' own workflow: Nucleated cell counts per sample were estimated from amplification of reference gene primers within the assay. To quantify the absolute abundance of each unique TCRbeta CDR3 rearrangement, sequence reads were collapsed and filtered. For each sample, productive Simpson clonality was calculated as the square root of Simpson's diversity index over productive rearrangements. TCRdb's version of the immuneACCESS table is confined to in-frame rearrangements and falls short of the full clone set. An unresolved V gene accounts for under half of the shortfall where checked; the remainder is of unknown origin. V and J calls and clone size are those listed in that table; D and trimming were worked out from the DNA. In this sample the table shows more than 200,000 clones, 85% to 90% of which occur a single time. Under 14% of the sample comes from the top ten.

CDR1 SGHRS and CDR2 YFSETQ were looked up in the germline V gene. V is pruned by 4 bases and J by 6 bases, leaving 10 bases of the junction without a gene match. The cysteine opens and the phenylalanine closes a CDR3 of 15 amino acids. Only the CDR3 region is kept as DNA, spanning 45 bases read in frame from base 1. Worth noting for this clone: Its antigen is unknown. There are no base qualities to consult, and no much larger clone falls within one base.

In Seattle, one collaborating source enrolled patients while the infection was active and tracked those patients longitudinally over the course of disease. Each collaborating institution followed its own protocols to collect whole blood in K2EDTA tubes. For TCRbeta analysis, collaborators shipped samples as frozen whole blood, isolated PBMCs, or DNA extracted from either of those sample types. What the study reported, not specific to this receptor: Clinical and demographic metadata were provided uncurated, with the amount varying by source and participant.

The receptor was derived from a man aged 45-60 years with COVID-19, enrolled during active disease. The sample comprised peripheral blood. The sequence links TRBV5-1 to TRBJ1-1; TRBD1 agrees with 9 junctional bases. CDR3 loop: CASSRGTGSNPEAFF. The nucleotide sequence is TGCGCCAGCAGCAGAGGGACAGGGTCCAATCCTGAAGCTTTCTTT. The full variable domain, completed from the reference TRBV5-1 and TRBJ1-1 proteins outside the CDR3, reads KAGVTQTPRYLIKTRGQQVTLSCSPISGHRSVSWYQQTPGQGLQFLFEYFSETQRNKGNFPGRFSGRQFSNSRSEMNVSTLELGDSALYLCASSRGTGSNPEAFFGQGTRLTVV.